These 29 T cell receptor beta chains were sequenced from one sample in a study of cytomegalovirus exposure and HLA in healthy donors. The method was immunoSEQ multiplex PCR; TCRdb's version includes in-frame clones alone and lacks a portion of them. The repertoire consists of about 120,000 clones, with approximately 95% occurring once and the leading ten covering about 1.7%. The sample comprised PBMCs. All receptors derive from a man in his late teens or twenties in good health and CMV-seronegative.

The CDR3 DNA follows: TGTGCCAGCAGCTTGAGGAGCGGGGTTCTCTCCTACAATGAGCAGTTCTTC. Its protein is CASSLRSGVLSYNEQFF. This chain links TRBV4-2 with TRBJ2-1; 7 positions agree with TRBD2. V shed 5 bases, J shed 0 bases, and the junction held 10 bases outside the gene matches. The CDR3 has 17 amino acids. Germline V CDR1 and CDR2: LGHNA, YNFKEQ.

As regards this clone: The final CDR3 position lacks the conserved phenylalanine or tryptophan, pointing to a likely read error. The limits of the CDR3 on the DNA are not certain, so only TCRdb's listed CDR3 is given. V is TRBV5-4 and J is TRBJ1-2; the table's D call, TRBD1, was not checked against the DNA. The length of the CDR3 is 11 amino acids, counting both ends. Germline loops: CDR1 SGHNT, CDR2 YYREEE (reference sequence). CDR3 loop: CASSPCRVHKP.

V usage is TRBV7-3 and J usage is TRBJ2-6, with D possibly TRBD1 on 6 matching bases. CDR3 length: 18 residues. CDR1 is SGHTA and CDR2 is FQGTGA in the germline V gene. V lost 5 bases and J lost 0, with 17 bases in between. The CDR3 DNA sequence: TGTGCCAGCAGCCGGACAGTAGTAACCCTCTCTGGGGCCAACGTCCTGACTTTC. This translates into CASSRTVVTLSGANVLTF.

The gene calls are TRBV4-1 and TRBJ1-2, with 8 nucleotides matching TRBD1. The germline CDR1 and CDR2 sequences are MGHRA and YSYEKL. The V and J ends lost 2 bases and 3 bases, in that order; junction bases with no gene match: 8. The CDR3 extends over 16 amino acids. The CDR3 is CASSQIGMTGDYGYTF. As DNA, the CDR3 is TGCGCCAGCAGCCAAATCGGGATGACAGGGGACTATGGCTACACCTTC.

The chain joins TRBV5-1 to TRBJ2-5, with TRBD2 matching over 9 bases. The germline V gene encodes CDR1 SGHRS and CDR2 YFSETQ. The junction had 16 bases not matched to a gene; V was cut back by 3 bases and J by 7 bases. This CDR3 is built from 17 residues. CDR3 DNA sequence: TGCGCCAGCAGCTGGGGGAGACTAGCGGTCCCGGGTGGGACCCAGTACTTC. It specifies CASSWGRLAVPGGTQYF. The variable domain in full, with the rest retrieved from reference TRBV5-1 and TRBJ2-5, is KAGVTQTPRYLIKTRGQQVTLSCSPISGHRSVSWYQQTPGQGLQFLFEYFSETQRNKGNFPGRFSGRQFSNSRSEMNVSTLELGDSALYLCASSWGRLAVPGGTQYFGPGTRLLVL.

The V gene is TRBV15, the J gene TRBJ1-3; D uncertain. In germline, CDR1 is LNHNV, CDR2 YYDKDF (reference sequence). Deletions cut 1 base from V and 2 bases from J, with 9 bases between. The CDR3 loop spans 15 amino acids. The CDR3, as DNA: TGTGCCACCAGCAGAGGGACGGGAACTGGAAACACCATATATTTT. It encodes CATSRGTGTGNTIYF. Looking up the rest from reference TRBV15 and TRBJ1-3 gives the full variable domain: DAMVIQNPRYQVTQFGKPVTLSCSQTLNHNVMYWYQQKSSQAPKLLFHYYDKDFNNEADTPDNFQSRRPNTSFCFLDIRSPGLGDTAMYLCATSRGTGTGNTIYFGEGSWLTVV.

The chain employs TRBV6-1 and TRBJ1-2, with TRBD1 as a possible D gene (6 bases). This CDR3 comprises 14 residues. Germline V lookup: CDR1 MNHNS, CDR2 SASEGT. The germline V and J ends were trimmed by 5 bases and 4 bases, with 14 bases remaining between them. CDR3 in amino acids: CASSTRQVSYGYTF. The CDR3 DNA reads TGTGCCAGCAGTACTAGACAGGTGTCCTATGGCTACACCTTC.

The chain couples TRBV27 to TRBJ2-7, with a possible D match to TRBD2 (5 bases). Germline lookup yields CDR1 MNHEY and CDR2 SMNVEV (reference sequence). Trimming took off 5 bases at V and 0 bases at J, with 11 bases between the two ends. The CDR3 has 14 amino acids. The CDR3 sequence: CASSLSGYSYEQYF. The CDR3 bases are TGTGCCAGCAGTCTCAGCGGTTACTCCTACGAGCAGTACTTC.

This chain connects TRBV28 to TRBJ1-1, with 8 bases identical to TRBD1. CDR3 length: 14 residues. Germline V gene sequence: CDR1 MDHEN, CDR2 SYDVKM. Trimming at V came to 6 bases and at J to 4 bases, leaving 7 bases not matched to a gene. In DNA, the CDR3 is TGTGCCAGCAGAAGTACAGGGGGAGGCACTGAAGCTTTCTTT. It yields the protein CASRSTGGGTEAFF.

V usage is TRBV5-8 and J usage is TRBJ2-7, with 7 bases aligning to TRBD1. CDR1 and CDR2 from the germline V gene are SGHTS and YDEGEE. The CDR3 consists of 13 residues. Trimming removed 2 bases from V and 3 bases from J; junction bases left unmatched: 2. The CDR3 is CASSFRQGYEQYF. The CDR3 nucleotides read TGTGCCAGCAGCTTCAGACAGGGCTACGAGCAGTACTTC.

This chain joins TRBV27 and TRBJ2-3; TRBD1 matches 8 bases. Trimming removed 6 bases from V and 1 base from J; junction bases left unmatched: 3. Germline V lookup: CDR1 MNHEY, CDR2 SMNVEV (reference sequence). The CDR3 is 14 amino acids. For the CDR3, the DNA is TGTGCCAGCAGACCGGGACAGGGCACAGATACGCAGTATTTT. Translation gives CASRPGQGTDTQYF.

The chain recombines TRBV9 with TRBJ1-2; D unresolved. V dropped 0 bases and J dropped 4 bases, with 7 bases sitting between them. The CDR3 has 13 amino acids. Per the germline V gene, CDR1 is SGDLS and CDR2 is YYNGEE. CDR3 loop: CASSVETAYGYTF. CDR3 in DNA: TGTGCCAGCAGCGTAGAAACAGCCTATGGCTACACCTTC.

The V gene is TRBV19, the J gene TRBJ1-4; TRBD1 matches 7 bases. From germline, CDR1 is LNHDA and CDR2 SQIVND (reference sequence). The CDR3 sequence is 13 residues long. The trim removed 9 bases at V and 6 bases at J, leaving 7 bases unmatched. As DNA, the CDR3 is TGTGCCAGCCAAGGGGGCGGAGATGAAAAACTGTTTTTT. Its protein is CASQGGGDEKLFF.

The DNA for the CDR3 is TGTGCCAGCAGCCCGGGACAGGGGGGGATGGCTTTCTTT. Its translation is CASSPGQGGMAFF. The V gene is TRBV7-3, the J gene TRBJ1-1; 11 bases line up with TRBD1. The CDR3 runs 13 residues. Germline V lookup: CDR1 SGHTA, CDR2 FQGTGA. J gave up 11 bases and V 5 bases, and 7 bases lay outside the gene matches.

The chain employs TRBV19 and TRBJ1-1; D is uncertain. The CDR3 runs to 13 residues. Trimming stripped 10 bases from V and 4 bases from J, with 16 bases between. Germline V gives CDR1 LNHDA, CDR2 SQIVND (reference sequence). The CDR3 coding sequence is TGTGCCACCTGGGAGGAAGGGAGCACTGAAGCTTTCTTT. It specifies CATWEEGSTEAFF.

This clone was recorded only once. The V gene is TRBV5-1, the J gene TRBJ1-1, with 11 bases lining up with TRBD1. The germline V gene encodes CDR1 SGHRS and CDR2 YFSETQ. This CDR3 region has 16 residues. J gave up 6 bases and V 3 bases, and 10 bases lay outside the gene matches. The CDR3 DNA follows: TGCGCCAGCAGCTCCCGGACAGGGGGCGCGGGGGCTGAAGCTTTCTTT. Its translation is CASSSRTGGAGAEAFF.

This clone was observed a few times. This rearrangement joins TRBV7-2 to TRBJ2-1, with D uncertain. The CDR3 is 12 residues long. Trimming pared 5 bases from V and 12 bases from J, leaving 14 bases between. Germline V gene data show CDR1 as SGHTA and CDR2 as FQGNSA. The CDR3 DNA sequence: TGTGCCAGCAGCCCCCTCCCGGGTAGGCAGTTCTTC. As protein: CASSPLPGRQFF.

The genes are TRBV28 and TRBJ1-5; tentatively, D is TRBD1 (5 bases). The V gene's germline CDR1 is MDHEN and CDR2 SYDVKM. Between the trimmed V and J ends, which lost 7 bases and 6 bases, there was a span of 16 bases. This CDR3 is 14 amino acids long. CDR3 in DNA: TGTGCCAGCAAGGGCAGGGAAGTAGCTCAGCCCCAGCATTTT. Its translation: CASKGREVAQPQHF.

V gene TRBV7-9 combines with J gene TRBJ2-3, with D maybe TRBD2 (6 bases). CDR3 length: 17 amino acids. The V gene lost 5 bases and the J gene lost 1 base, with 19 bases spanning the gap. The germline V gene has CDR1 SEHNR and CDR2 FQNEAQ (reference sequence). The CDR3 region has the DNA TGTGCCAGCAGCAAGACCGGGACTCGACTTCGCACAGATACGCAGTATTTT. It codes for CASSKTGTRLRTDTQYF. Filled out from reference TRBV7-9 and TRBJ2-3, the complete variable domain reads DTGVSQNPRHKITKRGQNVTFRCDPISEHNRLYWYRQTLGQGPEFLTYFQNEAQLEKSRLLSDRFSAERPKGSFSTLEIQRTEQGDSAMYLCASSKTGTRLRTDTQYFGPGTRLTVL.

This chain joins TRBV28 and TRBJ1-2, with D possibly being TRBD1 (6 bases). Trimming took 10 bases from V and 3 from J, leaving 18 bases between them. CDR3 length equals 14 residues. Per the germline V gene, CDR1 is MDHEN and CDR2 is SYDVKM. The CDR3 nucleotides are TGTGCCATTTCGCGCCCGGACAGCTACTATGGCTACACCTTC. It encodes CAISRPDSYYGYTF.

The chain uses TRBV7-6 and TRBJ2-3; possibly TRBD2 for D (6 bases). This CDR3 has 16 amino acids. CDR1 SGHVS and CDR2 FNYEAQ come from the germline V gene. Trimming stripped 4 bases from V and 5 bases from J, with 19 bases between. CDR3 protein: CASSSAGTQAGDTQYF. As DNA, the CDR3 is TGTGCCAGCAGCTCCGCCGGGACTCAAGCCGGAGATACGCAGTATTTT.

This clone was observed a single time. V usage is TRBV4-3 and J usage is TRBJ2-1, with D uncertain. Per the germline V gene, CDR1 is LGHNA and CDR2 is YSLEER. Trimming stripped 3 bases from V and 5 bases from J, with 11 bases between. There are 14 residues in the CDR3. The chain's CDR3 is CASSQSRGDNEQFF. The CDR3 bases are TGCGCCAGCAGCCAGAGCCGCGGAGACAATGAGCAGTTCTTC.

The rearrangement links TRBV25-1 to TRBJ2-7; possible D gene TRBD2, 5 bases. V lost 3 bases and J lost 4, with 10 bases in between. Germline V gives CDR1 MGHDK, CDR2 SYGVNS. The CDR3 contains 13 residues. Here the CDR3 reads CASSESGVYEQYF. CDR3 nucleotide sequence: TGTGCCAGCAGTGAGAGCGGAGTATACGAGCAGTACTTC.

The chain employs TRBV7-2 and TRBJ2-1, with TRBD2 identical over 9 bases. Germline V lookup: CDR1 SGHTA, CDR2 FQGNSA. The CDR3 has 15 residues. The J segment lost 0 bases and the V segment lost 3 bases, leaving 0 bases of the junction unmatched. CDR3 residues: CASSFSGSSYNEQFF. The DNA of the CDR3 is TGTGCCAGCAGCTTTAGCGGGAGCTCCTACAATGAGCAGTTCTTC.

The DNA for the CDR3 is TGCGCCAGCAGCGAAGGCACGGCTAGCGGGAGGATATACGAGCAGTACTTC. Residues: CASSEGTASGRIYEQYF. V gene TRBV4-3 combines with J gene TRBJ2-7; 11 bases are shared with TRBD2. Germline CDR1 LGHNA, CDR2 YSLEER. The CDR3 loop spans 17 amino acids. Losses at the gene ends were 5 bases for V and 4 bases for J; bases not matched to a gene: 13.

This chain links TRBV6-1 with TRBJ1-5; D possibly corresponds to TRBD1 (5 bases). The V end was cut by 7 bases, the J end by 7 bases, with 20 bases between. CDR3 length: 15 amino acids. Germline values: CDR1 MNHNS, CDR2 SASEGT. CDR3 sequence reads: CASTPTGGITQPQHF. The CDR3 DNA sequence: TGTGCCAGCACCCCAACGGGGGGAATCACCCAGCCCCAGCATTTT.

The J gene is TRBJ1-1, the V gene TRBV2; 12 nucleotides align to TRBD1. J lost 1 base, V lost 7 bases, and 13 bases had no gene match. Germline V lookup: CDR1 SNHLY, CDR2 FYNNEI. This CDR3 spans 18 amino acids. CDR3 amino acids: CASTAGTGGAVWNTEAFF. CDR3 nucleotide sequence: TGTGCCAGCACCGCCGGGACAGGGGGCGCCGTGTGGAACACTGAAGCTTTCTTT. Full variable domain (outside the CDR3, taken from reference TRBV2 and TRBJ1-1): EPEVTQTPSHQVTQMGQEVILRCVPISNHLYFYWYRQILGQKVEFLVSFYNNEISEKSEIFDDQFSVERPDGSNFTLKIRSTKLEDSAMYFCASTAGTGGAVWNTEAFFGQGTRLTVV.

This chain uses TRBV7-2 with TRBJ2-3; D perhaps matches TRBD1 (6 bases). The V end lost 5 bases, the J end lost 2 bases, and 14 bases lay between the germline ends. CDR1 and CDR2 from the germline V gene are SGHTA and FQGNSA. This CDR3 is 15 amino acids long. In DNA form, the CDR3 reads TGTGCCAGCAGCATCAATTACAGGGCCACAGATACGCAGTATTTT. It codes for CASSINYRATDTQYF.

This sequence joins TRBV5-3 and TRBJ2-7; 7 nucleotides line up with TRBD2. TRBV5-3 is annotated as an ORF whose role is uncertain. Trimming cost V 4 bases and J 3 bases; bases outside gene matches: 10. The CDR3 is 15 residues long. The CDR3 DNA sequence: TGTGCCAGAAGCCCTTTTCAGCGGGAAGGCTACGAGCAGTACTTC. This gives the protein CARSPFQREGYEQYF.